These 8 T cell receptor beta chains originate from one sample sequenced in a study of blood T cell repertoires in COVID-19 (TCRdb year 2020). Library preparation used the immunoSEQ multiplex PCR assay. Not all clones reach the TCRdb copy of this immuneACCESS table, which keeps in-frame sequences only. Checked studies attribute under half of the gap to unresolved V genes and leave the rest unexplained. This sample holds 200,000 to 250,000 clones; 80% to 85% were observed only once. The top ten clones comprise roughly 5.3% of the sample. The sequenced sample was peripheral blood. These receptors were obtained from a woman aged 55-75 years who had recovered from COVID-19.

The chain uses TRBV5-4 and TRBJ2-5, with 9 nucleotides matching TRBD2. The CDR3 totals 15 residues. CDR1 is SGHNT, CDR2 YYREEE, per germline (reference sequence). J gave up 6 bases and V 1 base, and 7 bases lay outside the gene matches. DNA of the CDR3: TGTGCCAGCAGCTTGCGGCGGGGGGGCCGTCAGACCCAGTACTTC. This codes for CASSLRRGGRQTQYF.

This chain joins TRBV12-3 or TRBV12-4 and TRBJ1-5, with TRBD1 as a possible D gene (5 bases). The CDR3 is made up of 12 amino acids. Trimming left V 6 bases short and J 11 bases short, with 14 bases between. The CDR3 loop is CASSPSGGTQHF. CDR3 in DNA: TGTGCCAGCAGCCCCTCGGGGGGTACCCAGCATTTT.

This chain links TRBV9 with TRBJ2-5, with 10 bases that match TRBD2. The trim removed 3 bases at V and 5 bases at J, leaving 13 bases unmatched. Per germline, CDR1 SGDLS and CDR2 YYNGEE. This CDR3 is built from 17 residues. The CDR3 coding sequence is TGTGCCAGCAGCGCCCTAGGGGCTAGCGGGGGCGGGGAGACCCAGTACTTC. Translation: CASSALGASGGGETQYF.

About this clone: Other DNA sequences from this sample encode an identical CDR3 as well. V gene TRBV11-1 combines with J gene TRBJ2-7; perhaps TRBD1 as D (6 bases). CDR1 and CDR2 (germline): SGHAT, FQDESV (reference sequence). V was trimmed by 1 base and J by 2 bases, leaving 12 bases between them. The CDR3 contains 15 residues. This chain's CDR3 is CASSLEQGGTYEQYF. The CDR3 bases are TGTGCCAGCAGCTTAGAACAGGGTGGTACCTACGAGCAGTACTTC.

The chain links TRBV5-6 to TRBJ2-3; 8 bases are shared with TRBD1. The germline gives CDR1 SGHDT, CDR2 YYEEEE. V was clipped by 0 bases and J by 5 bases; unmatched bases: 5. The CDR3 covers 15 residues. DNA for the CDR3: TGTGCCAGCAGCTTGGCGTCAGGGGGCTTAGATACGCAGTATTTT. Translation gives CASSLASGGLDTQYF.

This sequence joins TRBV19 and TRBJ2-7; 10 nucleotides agree with TRBD1. This CDR3 contains 16 residues. From germline, CDR1 is LNHDA and CDR2 SQIVND (reference sequence). The junction had 10 bases not matched to a gene; V was cut back by 4 bases and J by 4 bases. The DNA of the CDR3 is TGTGCCAGTAGTAACAACCGGGACAGGGGACTGTACGAGCAGTACTTC. Translated, it gives CASSNNRDRGLYEQYF.

The V gene is TRBV2, the J gene TRBJ2-5, with 7 bases identical to TRBD2. The germline V gene has CDR1 SNHLY and CDR2 FYNNEI. The CDR3 runs 15 residues. With 6 bases clipped from V and 3 bases from J, the junction kept 10 bases outside the gene matches. The CDR3 is CASSKLARIKETQYF. In nucleotides, the CDR3 is TGTGCCAGCAGCAAACTAGCGCGGATAAAAGAGACCCAGTACTTC.

This clone was observed a single time. Possible read error: a much larger clone is one base away. The chain has TRBV7-9 and TRBJ1-4; 8 positions match TRBD1. Trimming took 5 bases from V and 5 from J; bases not matched to a gene: 1. CDR1 and CDR2 from the germline V gene are SEHNR and FQNEAQ (reference sequence). The CDR3 covers 13 residues. The DNA of the CDR3 is TGTGCCAGCAGCCGGACAGGGAATGAAAAACTGTTTTTT. This sequence encodes CASSRTGNEKLFF. Full variable domain (rest looked up from reference TRBV7-9 and TRBJ1-4): DTGVSQNPRHKITKRGQNVTFRCDPISEHNRLYWYRQTLGQGPEFLTYFQNEAQLEKSRLLSDRFSAERPKGSFSTLEIQRTEQGDSAMYLCASSRTGNEKLFFGSGTQLSVL.